This record concerns one T cell receptor (beta chain) sequence. The target antigen is unknown. These data are taken from a study of cytomegalovirus exposure and HLA in healthy donors. Notes on the study in general: With later analysis, a missense DCLRE1C variant became linked to TCR beta V- and J-gene trimming.

PCR primers comprised 60 Vbeta and 13 Jbeta primers. Repertoires were generated with immunoSEQ multiplex PCR, while TCRdb's copy carries only in-frame clones and drops some. Counted here are 150,000 to 200,000 clones, almost 80% occurring once; the ten biggest clones make up 0.85% to 1%. The CDR3 totals 13 residues. With 7 bases removed from V and 7 bases from J, the gap between germline ends came to 16 bases. Per the germline V gene, CDR1 is MNHNS and CDR2 is SASEGT. This chain uses TRBV6-1 with TRBJ1-2; D may be TRBD1 (6 bases). The specimen sequenced was PBMCs. The TCR sequence derives from a woman between 45 and 65 years old in good health and CMV-seropositive. The CDR3, as DNA: TGTGCCAGCATCCGAACAGGGTACGGTGGCTACACCTTC. It translates to CASIRTGYGGYTF.